Listed here is a single TCR beta chain. Its antigen is undetermined. TCRdb reprocessed the reads via MiXCR and lists one record per CDR3 protein. Of around 570,000 distinct CDR3 sequences in the sample, approximately 40% were seen once. This sample was taken from a study of T cell repertoires in cytomegalovirus infection. The overall study: Indications of both CMV infection and matching HLA type were provided by public TCR beta signatures.

The V segment lost 7 bases and the J segment 8 bases; nucleotides outside the gene matches: 8. The germline CDR1 and CDR2 sequences are MNHGY and SAAAGT. The CDR3 extends over 13 amino acids. The sample consisted of cultured PBMCs, taken from culture after CMV antigen stimulation. The gene calls are TRBV6-8 and TRBJ1-2; 9 bases match TRBD1. The source is a human donor in good health (CMV status not recorded). Some clones in this sample may be carry-over from other donors' samples. The CDR3, as DNA: TGTGCCAGCACCCGGACAGGGGCTGTCGGCTACACCTTC. Its translation is CASTRTGAVGYTF.